The sequence of this TCR beta chain was determined in a study of tumor-infiltrating lymphocytes in primary liver carcinoma. Study conclusions and caveats: Pairs comparing tumor with adjacent tissue or blood overlapped less than pairs drawn from tumor regions.

CDR3 length: 16 amino acids. The germline gives CDR1 SEHNR, CDR2 FQNEAQ (reference sequence). The V and J ends lost 3 bases and 7 bases, in that order; junction bases with no gene match: 10. As regards this clonotype: Its specificity is unknown.

Extraction of RNA together with DNA used about 17-31 mg of unsorted bulk tissue. Researchers generated TCR beta cDNA from approximately 520 ng of total RNA, relying on a constant-region primer. Construction of TCR beta libraries relied on three successive nested multiplex PCR rounds employing slightly modified ARM-PCR. Two initial PCR rounds of roughly 10 cycles each paired TRBV1-TRBV30 forward primers with a C-beta reverse primer. MiXCR, run by TCRdb on the multiplex PCR reads, gives a single entry per CDR3 protein. The sample has around 99,000 distinct CDR3 sequences, approximately 72% seen once. What was sequenced was tumor-adjacent normal liver tissue. The receptor was derived from a middle-aged man with primary liver carcinoma and hepatitis B virus infection. The chain uses TRBV7-9 and TRBJ1-4, with 8 bases matching TRBD1. The CDR3 is CASSFDMDRVGEKLFF. As DNA, the CDR3 is TGTGCCAGCAGCTTCGATATGGACAGGGTCGGTGAAAAACTGTTTTTT. Using reference TRBV7-9 and TRBJ1-4 for the parts outside the CDR3, the full variable domain is DTGVSQNPRHKITKRGQNVTFRCDPISEHNRLYWYRQTLGQGPEFLTYFQNEAQLEKSRLLSDRFSAERPKGSFSTLEIQRTEQGDSAMYLCASSFDMDRVGEKLFFGSGTQLSVL.